The 20 T cell receptor beta chains below come from one sample, sequenced in a study of blood T cell repertoires in COVID-19. Produced via immunoSEQ multiplex PCR; TCRdb's table is partial and in-frame only. The data show 250,000 or so clones, more than 80% seen once. Sample: PBMCs or T cells enriched from blood (not recorded which). The receptor set was obtained from a woman aged 25 to 39 with acute COVID-19.

The genes are TRBV5-1 and TRBJ2-2; 10 positions match TRBD1. Germline V gene data show CDR1 as SGHRS and CDR2 as YFSETQ. V shed 7 bases, J shed 6 bases, and the junction held 6 bases outside the gene matches. The CDR3 loop spans 14 amino acids. The CDR3: CASSRTGGSGELFF. The CDR3 DNA reads TGCGCCAGCTCGCGGACAGGGGGATCCGGGGAGCTGTTTTTT.

This clone has only a few counts. The J gene is TRBJ2-2, the V gene TRBV14; 7 nucleotides line up with TRBD2. The CDR3 contains 16 residues. Germline V gene lookup returns CDR1 SGHDN and CDR2 FVKESK. Trimming removed 4 bases from V and 6 bases from J; junction bases left unmatched: 11. The CDR3 DNA reads as TGTGCCAGCAGCCCGAGGACCTCGGCGGGAGCCGGGGAGCTGTTTTTT. This translates into CASSPRTSAGAGELFF.

Concerning this clone itself: One base away lies a much larger clone, so this may be a sequencing read error. This chain uses TRBV19 with TRBJ2-2, with D possibly being TRBD1 (6 bases). Trimming removed 9 bases at V and 0 bases at J, with 14 bases between. CDR3 length: 15 amino acids. CDR1 is LNHDA, CDR2 SQIVND, per germline (reference sequence). This CDR3 reads CASQGIVTNTGELFF. The DNA for the CDR3 is TGTGCCAGCCAGGGGATAGTCACGAACACCGGGGAGCTGTTTTTT.

The chain employs TRBV24-1 and TRBJ2-2; 11 bases line up with TRBD2. J lost 7 bases, V lost 6 bases, and 12 bases had no gene match. This CDR3 region has 17 residues. CDR1 and CDR2 from the germline V gene are KGHDR and SFDVKD. CDR3 protein: CATSPTLTSGTVGELFF. The CDR3 DNA follows: TGTGCCACCAGTCCCACCCTGACTAGCGGGACCGTCGGGGAGCTGTTTTTT.

The rearrangement uses TRBV29-1 and TRBJ2-7, with 9 bases that match TRBD2. The germline CDR1 and CDR2 sequences are SQVTM and ANQGSEA. The V segment lost 4 bases and the J segment 4 bases; nucleotides outside the gene matches: 5. CDR3 length: 13 residues. The CDR3 nucleotides read TGCAGCGTTGTAGGGACTAGCCGGTACGAGCAGTACTTC. Translated: CSVVGTSRYEQYF.

This chain uses TRBV9 with TRBJ1-3; possibly TRBD1 for D (5 bases). The germline V and J ends were trimmed by 1 base and 4 bases, with 9 bases remaining between them. This CDR3 has 14 residues. Per germline, CDR1 SGDLS and CDR2 YYNGEE. CDR3 amino acids: CASSVQGGGNTIYF. The CDR3 DNA reads as TGTGCCAGCAGCGTACAGGGAGGAGGAAACACCATATATTTT.

The chain joins TRBV19 to TRBJ1-1; D remains ambiguous. The CDR3 runs to 16 residues. The V and J ends lost 6 bases and 3 bases respectively, with 20 bases between them. Germline V CDR1 and CDR2: LNHDA, SQIVND (reference sequence). The DNA for the CDR3 is TGTGCCAGTAGCACGATCAGGACTGGAGTGGACACTGAAGCTTTCTTT. This gives the protein CASSTIRTGVDTEAFF.

The chain is built from TRBV5-6 and TRBJ1-5, with TRBD1 matching 7 bases. This CDR3 region has 17 residues. Germline CDR1 reads SGHDT; CDR2 reads YYEEEE. The J segment lost 1 base and the V segment lost 1 base, leaving 8 bases of the junction unmatched. CDR3 sequence (DNA): TGTGCCAGCAGCTTGCTACAGGGGCTTGAGAGCAATCAGCCCCAGCATTTT. Protein product: CASSLLQGLESNQPQHF.

This clone was counted once. The chain joins TRBV18 to TRBJ2-7, with 10 bases that match TRBD2. CDR3 size: 16 residues. J lost 3 bases, V lost 5 bases, and 10 bases had no gene match. Per germline, CDR1 KGHSH and CDR2 LQKENI. This CDR3 reads CASSRNLAGGGYEQYF. CDR3 coding DNA: TGTGCCAGCTCAAGAAACTTAGCGGGAGGTGGCTACGAGCAGTACTTC.

This chain uses TRBV6-5 with TRBJ1-1; D is undetermined. The CDR3 is made up of 12 amino acids. Trimming stripped 7 bases from V and 3 bases from J, with 9 bases between. CDR1 is MNHEY and CDR2 is SVGAGI in the germline V gene. The DNA of the CDR3 is TGTGCCAGCATGTCAGGCTACACTGAAGCTTTCTTT. Its protein is CASMSGYTEAFF.

This clone came up once. The gene calls are TRBV28 and TRBJ1-2, with D perhaps matching TRBD1 (5 bases). Per germline, CDR1 MDHEN and CDR2 SYDVKM. This CDR3 spans 13 amino acids. The ends were cut back, 6 bases at V and 5 bases at J, with 13 bases in the middle. This CDR3 reads CASSVSGGYGYTF. The CDR3 DNA follows: TGTGCCAGCAGCGTTTCCGGGGGGTATGGCTACACCTTC.

This sequence joins TRBV2 and TRBJ1-1, with D perhaps TRBD1 (5 bases). CDR1 SNHLY and CDR2 FYNNEI come from the germline V gene. V lost 10 bases to trimming and J lost 1 base, with 13 bases between them. The CDR3 extends over 13 amino acids. CDR3 DNA sequence: TGTGCCACCCATAGGGGTGAGAACACTGAAGCTTTCTTT. It yields the protein CATHRGENTEAFF.

In its sample, this clone was seen once. The rearrangement uses TRBV5-4 and TRBJ2-7; D not certain. This CDR3 spans 12 amino acids. V lost 9 bases and J lost 7, with 17 bases in between. Germline V gene sequence: CDR1 SGHNT, CDR2 YYREEE (reference sequence). The CDR3 here is CANHQAPTEQYF. DNA of the CDR3: TGTGCCAACCACCAGGCTCCTACGGAGCAGTACTTC. The full variable domain, completed using reference TRBV5-4 and TRBJ2-7, is ETGVTQSPTHLIKTRGQQVTLRCSSQSGHNTVSWYQQALGQGPQFIFQYYREEENGRGNFPPRFSGLQFPNYSSELNVNALELDDSALYLCANHQAPTEQYFGPGTRLTVT.

This clone was seen only a few times. The V call is TRBV4-1, the J call TRBJ1-1; TRBD1 matches at 7 bases. Germline loops: CDR1 MGHRA, CDR2 YSYEKL. The trim removed 0 bases at V and 4 bases at J, leaving 5 bases unmatched. CDR3 size: 15 residues. CDR3 in amino acids: CASSQETGSITEAFF. Here the CDR3 DNA reads TGCGCCAGCAGCCAAGAGACAGGGAGTATCACTGAAGCTTTCTTT.

This rearrangement joins TRBV28 to TRBJ1-3; 11 nucleotides line up with TRBD1. After removal of 5 bases from V and 9 bases from J, the junction contained 12 bases not matched to a gene. Per germline, CDR1 MDHEN and CDR2 SYDVKM. The CDR3 covers 16 residues. The CDR3 DNA is TGTGCCAGCAGTCTGAGCGGACAGGGGGCTTCAGGCACCATATATTTT. It is translated as CASSLSGQGASGTIYF.

This rearrangement joins TRBV7-9 to TRBJ2-7, with D unclear. With 2 bases removed from V and 0 bases from J, the gap between germline ends came to 11 bases. The CDR3 length is 15 residues. Germline V lookup: CDR1 SEHNR, CDR2 FQNEAQ (reference sequence). The chain's CDR3 is CASSLWPLSSYEQYF. DNA for the CDR3: TGTGCCAGCAGCTTATGGCCCCTCTCCTCCTACGAGCAGTACTTC.

This clone was found once. This chain uses TRBV28 with TRBJ2-3; D possibly corresponds to TRBD2 (6 bases). The CDR3 length is 14 residues. The V and J ends lost 3 bases and 4 bases respectively, with 11 bases between them. Germline CDR1 is MDHEN and CDR2 is SYDVKM. The CDR3 region has the DNA TGTGCCAGCAGTTTGGCTAGCGATCCAGATACGCAGTATTTT. Translating it yields CASSLASDPDTQYF.

The chain combines TRBV6-2 or TRBV6-3 with TRBJ2-2, with a possible D match to TRBD1 (6 bases). Germline loops: CDR1 MNHEY, CDR2 SVGEGT. V was trimmed by 6 bases and J by 5 bases, leaving 22 bases between them. CDR3 length: 17 residues. This chain's CDR3 is CASSPPHWAGETGELFF. The DNA for the CDR3 is TGTGCCAGCAGCCCTCCCCACTGGGCAGGGGAGACCGGGGAGCTGTTTTTT.

The CDR3 spells CASSWTGGETGELFF. Here the CDR3 DNA reads TGTGCCAGCAGTTGGACAGGGGGTGAGACCGGGGAGCTGTTTTTT. The rearrangement links TRBV28 to TRBJ2-2, with TRBD1 matching over 10 bases. In germline, CDR1 is MDHEN, CDR2 SYDVKM. V lost 4 bases, J lost 5 bases, and 4 bases stayed unmatched. The CDR3 is 15 amino acids.

The V and J genes are TRBV19 and TRBJ1-3, with D possibly matching TRBD1 (6 bases). Germline lookup yields CDR1 LNHDA and CDR2 SQIVND (reference sequence). This CDR3 region has 15 residues. The V gene lost 6 bases and the J gene lost 0 bases, with 12 bases spanning the gap. CDR3: CASSPQGVSGNTIYF. DNA of the CDR3: TGTGCCAGTAGCCCACAGGGAGTCTCTGGAAACACCATATATTTT.